This T cell receptor (beta chain) was obtained from a study of cytomegalovirus exposure and HLA in healthy donors. PCR amplification relied on 60 Vbeta primers (plus 13 Jbeta primers). TCRdb's table, derived via immunoSEQ multiplex PCR, lists solely in-frame clones and lacks some. The data include 140,000 or so clones; the top ten clones carry approximately 1%. As to this clone: Antigen unknown.

V was trimmed by 2 bases and J by 5 bases, leaving 9 bases between them. From germline, CDR1 is SGHDN and CDR2 FVKESK. This CDR3 is built from 13 residues. Study-level points and caveats: The study listed 164 cytomegalovirus-associated TCR beta chains. In presence/absence analyses, roughly uniform sequencing depth across donors was assumed.

The sequencing sample was made of PBMCs. V usage is TRBV14 and J usage is TRBJ1-1; D is possibly TRBD1 (6 bases). This clonotype was obtained from a male donor in good health and CMV-seronegative. CDR3 sequence: CASSQNRVTEAFF. DNA for the CDR3: TGTGCCAGCAGCCAAAACAGGGTTACTGAAGCTTTCTTT.